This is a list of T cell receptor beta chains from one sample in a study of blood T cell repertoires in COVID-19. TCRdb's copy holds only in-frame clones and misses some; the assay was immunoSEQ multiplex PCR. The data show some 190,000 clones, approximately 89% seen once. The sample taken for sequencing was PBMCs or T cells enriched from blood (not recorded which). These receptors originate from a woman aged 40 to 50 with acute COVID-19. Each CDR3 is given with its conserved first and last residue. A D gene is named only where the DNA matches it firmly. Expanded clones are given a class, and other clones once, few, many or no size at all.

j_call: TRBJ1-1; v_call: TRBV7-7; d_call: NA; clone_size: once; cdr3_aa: CASSLRGHLNTEAFF; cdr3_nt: TGTGCCAGCAGCTTAAGGGGACACTTGAACACTGAAGCTTTCTTT
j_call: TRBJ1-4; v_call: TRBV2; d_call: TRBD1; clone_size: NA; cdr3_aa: CASSVGTGVENEKLFF; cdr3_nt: TGTGCCAGCAGTGTCGGGACAGGGGTGGAAAATGAAAAACTGTTTTTT
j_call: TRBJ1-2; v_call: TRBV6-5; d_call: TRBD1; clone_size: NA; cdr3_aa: CASSPGGTGRYTF; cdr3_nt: TGTGCCAGCAGCCCCGGGGGGACAGGGCGCTACACCTTC
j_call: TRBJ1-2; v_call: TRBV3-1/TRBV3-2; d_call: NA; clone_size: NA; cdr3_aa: CASSQTERYTF; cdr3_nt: TGTGCCAGCAGCCAAACTGAGCGCTACACCTTC
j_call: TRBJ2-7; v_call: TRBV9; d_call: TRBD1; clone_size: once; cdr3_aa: CASSVPRNPEQGLYEQYF; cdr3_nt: TGTGCCAGCAGCGTACCTAGAAACCCGGAACAGGGGTTATACGAGCAGTACTTC
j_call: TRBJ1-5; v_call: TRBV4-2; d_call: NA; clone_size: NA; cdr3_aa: CASSLRGGRAGEPQHF; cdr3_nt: TGTGCCAGCAGCCTCCGAGGAGGTAGGGCAGGGGAGCCCCAGCATTTT
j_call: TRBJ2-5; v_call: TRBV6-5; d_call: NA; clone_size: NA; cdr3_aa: CASSPLDRQETQYF; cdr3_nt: TGTGCCAGCAGTCCACTAGACCGCCAAGAGACCCAGTACTTC
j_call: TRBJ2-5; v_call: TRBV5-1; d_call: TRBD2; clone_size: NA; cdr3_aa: CASTQAGRETQYF; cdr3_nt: TGCGCCAGCACCCAAGCGGGACGGGAGACCCAGTACTTC
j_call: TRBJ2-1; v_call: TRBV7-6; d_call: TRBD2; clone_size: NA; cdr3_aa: CASSLTTSGNYNEQFF; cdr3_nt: TGTGCCAGCAGCTTAACCACTAGCGGGAACTACAATGAGCAGTTCTTC
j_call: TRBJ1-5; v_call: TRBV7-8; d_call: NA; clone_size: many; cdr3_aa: CASSLRGKGVNQPQHF; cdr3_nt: TGTGCCAGCAGCTTAAGGGGGAAGGGGGTCAATCAGCCCCAGCATTTT
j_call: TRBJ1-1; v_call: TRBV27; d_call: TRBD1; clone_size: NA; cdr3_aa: CASSQTGEEAFF; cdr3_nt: TGTGCCAGCAGTCAGACAGGGGAGGAAGCTTTCTTT
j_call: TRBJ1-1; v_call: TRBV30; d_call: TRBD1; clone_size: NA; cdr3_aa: CACPGQTNTEAFF; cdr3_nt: TGTGCCTGCCCGGGACAGACTAACACTGAAGCTTTCTTT
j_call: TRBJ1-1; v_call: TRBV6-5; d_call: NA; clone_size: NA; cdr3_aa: CASKVSGDTEAFF; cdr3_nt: TGTGCCAGCAAGGTCTCAGGGGACACTGAAGCTTTCTTT
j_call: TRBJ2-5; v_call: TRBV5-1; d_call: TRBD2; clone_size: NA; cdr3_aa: CASSPGGGSVGQYF; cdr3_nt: TGCGCCAGCAGCCCGGGAGGGGGGTCGGTGGGCCAGTACTTC
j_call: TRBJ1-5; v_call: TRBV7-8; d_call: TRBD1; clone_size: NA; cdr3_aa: CASSPGTGDNQPQHF; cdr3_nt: TGTGCCAGCAGCCCCGGGACAGGAGACAATCAGCCCCAGCATTTT
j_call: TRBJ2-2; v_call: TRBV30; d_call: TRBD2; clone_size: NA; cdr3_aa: CAWSPAGGKLSGELFF; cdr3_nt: TGTGCCTGGAGTCCCGCGGGAGGGAAGCTTTCCGGGGAGCTGTTTTTT
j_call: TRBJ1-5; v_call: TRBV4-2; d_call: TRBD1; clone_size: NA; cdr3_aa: CASSQEQGAQPQHF; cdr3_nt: TGTGCCAGCAGCCAAGAACAGGGGGCCCAGCCCCAGCATTTT
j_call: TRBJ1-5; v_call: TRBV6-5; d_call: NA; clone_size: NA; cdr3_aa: CKGVTDQPQHF; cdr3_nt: TGCAAAGGGGTCACGGATCAGCCCCAGCATTTT
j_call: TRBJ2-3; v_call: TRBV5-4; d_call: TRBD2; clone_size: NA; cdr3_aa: CASSLWTSGGADTQYF; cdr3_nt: TGTGCCAGCAGCTTGTGGACTAGCGGGGGGGCAGATACGCAGTATTTT
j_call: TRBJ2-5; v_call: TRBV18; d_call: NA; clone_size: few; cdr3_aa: CASSPGQQETQYF; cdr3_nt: TGTGCCAGCTCACCAGGACAGCAAGAGACCCAGTACTTC
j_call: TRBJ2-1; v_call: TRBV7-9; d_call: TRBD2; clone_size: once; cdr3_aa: CASSLSAGTRAYNEQFF; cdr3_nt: TGTGCCAGCAGCTTATCAGCCGGGACTAGAGCCTACAATGAGCAGTTCTTC
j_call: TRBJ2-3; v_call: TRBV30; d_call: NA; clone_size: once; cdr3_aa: CAWSAGLTDTQYF; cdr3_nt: TGTGCCTGGAGTGCAGGCCTCACAGATACGCAGTATTTT
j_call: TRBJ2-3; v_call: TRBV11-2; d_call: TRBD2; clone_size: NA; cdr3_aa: CASSLVAGVDTQYF; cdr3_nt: TGTGCCAGCAGCCTGGTAGCGGGAGTGGATACGCAGTATTTT
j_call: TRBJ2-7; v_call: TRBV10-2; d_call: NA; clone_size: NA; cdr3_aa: CASSAGDTGVYEQYF; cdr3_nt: TGCGCCAGCAGTGCCGGGGACACCGGGGTTTACGAGCAGTACTTC
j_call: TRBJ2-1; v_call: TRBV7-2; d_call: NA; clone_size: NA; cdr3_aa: CASSFGGAVDEQFF; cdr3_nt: TGTGCCAGCAGCTTTGGGGGGGCCGTCGATGAGCAGTTCTTC
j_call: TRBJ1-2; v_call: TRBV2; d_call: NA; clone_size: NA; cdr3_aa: CASSVLPRQSNYGYTF; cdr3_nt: TGTGCCAGCAGTGTTCTTCCGAGACAGAGTAACTATGGCTACACCTTC
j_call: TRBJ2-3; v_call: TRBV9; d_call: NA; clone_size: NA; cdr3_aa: CASSIAVVADTQYF; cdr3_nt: TGTGCCAGCAGCATTGCAGTGGTCGCAGATACGCAGTATTTT
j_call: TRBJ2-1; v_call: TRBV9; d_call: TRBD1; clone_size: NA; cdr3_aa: CASSETGQAYNEQFF; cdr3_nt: TGTGCCAGCAGCGAAACGGGACAGGCCTACAATGAGCAGTTCTTC
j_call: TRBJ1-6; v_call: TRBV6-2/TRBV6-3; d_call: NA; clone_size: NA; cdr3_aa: CASSYSGLVNSPLHF; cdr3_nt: TGTGCCAGCAGTTACTCGGGGCTAGTCAATTCACCCCTCCACTTT
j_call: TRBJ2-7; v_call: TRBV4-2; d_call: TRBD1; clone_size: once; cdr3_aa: CASSHGTGIYEQYF; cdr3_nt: TGTGCCAGCAGCCATGGGACAGGCATATACGAGCAGTACTTC
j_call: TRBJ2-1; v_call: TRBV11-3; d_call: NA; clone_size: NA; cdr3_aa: CASSLDPPRGSYNEQFF; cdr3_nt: TGTGCCAGCAGCTTAGATCCCCCTAGGGGCTCCTACAATGAGCAGTTCTTC
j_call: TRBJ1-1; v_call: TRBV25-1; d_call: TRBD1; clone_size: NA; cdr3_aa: CASRSDRENTEAFF; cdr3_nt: TGTGCCAGCAGATCTGACAGGGAGAACACTGAAGCTTTCTTT
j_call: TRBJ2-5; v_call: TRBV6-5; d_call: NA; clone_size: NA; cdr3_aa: CASTMETQYF; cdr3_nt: TGTGCCAGCACCATGGAGACCCAGTACTTC
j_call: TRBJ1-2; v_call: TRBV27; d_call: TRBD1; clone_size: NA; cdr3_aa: CASSLQGQSNYGYTF; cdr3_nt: TGTGCCAGCAGTTTACAGGGACAGTCTAACTATGGCTACACCTTC
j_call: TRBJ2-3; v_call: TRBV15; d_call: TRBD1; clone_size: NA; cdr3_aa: CATNARIRTGGTDTQYF; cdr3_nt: TGTGCCACCAATGCACGGATCCGGACAGGGGGCACAGATACGCAGTATTTT
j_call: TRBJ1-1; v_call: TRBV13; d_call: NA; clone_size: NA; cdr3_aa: CASSLPAGPRGNTEAFF; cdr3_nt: TGTGCCAGCAGCTTACCCGCGGGACCGAGGGGGAACACTGAAGCTTTCTTT
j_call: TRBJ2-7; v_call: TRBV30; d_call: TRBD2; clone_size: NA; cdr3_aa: CAWSVVGLAPHEQYF; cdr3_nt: TGTGCCTGGAGTGTAGTCGGACTAGCGCCCCACGAGCAGTACTTC
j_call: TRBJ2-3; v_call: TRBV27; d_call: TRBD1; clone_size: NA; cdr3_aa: CASSLTGARTDTQYF; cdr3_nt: TGTGCCAGCAGTCTTACAGGGGCACGCACAGATACGCAGTATTTT
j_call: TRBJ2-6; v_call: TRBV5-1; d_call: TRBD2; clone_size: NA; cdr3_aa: CASSFRQRTGLAGPGANVLTF; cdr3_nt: TGCGCCAGCAGCTTCCGACAGAGGACCGGACTAGCGGGACCTGGGGCCAACGTCCTGACTTTC
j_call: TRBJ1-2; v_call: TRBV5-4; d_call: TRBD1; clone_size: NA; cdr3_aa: CASSLGTARLNYGYTF; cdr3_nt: TGTGCCAGCAGCCTGGGGACAGCCAGACTAAACTATGGCTACACCTTC
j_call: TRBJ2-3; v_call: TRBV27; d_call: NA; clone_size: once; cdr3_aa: CASTPSPSRTDTQYF; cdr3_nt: TGTGCCAGCACACCGTCTCCGAGCAGGACAGATACGCAGTATTTT
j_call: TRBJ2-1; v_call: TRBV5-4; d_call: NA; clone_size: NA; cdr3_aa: CASSPAGMSINEQFF; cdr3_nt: TGTGCCAGCAGCCCAGCGGGCATGAGTATCAATGAGCAGTTCTTC
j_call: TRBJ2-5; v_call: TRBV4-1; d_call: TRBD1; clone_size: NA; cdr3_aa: CASSPTGQGEETQYF; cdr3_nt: TGCGCCAGCAGTCCGACGGGACAGGGGGAAGAGACCCAGTACTTC
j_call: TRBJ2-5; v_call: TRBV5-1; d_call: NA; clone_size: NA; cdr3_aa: CASSAGGAGETQYF; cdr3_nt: TGCGCCAGCAGCGCAGGAGGGGCGGGGGAGACCCAGTACTTC
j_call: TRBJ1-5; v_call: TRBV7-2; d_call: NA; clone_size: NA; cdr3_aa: CASSLAGRINQPQHF; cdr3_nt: TGTGCCAGCAGCTTAGCCGGGAGAATAAATCAGCCCCAGCATTTT
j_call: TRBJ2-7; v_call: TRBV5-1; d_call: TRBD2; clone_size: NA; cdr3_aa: CASSLTGGYEQYF; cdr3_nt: TGCGCCAGCAGCTTGACGGGAGGCTACGAGCAGTACTTC
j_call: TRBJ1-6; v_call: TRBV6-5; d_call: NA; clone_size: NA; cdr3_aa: CASRGGQYNSPLHF; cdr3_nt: TGTGCCAGCAGGGGTGGGCAGTATAATTCACCCCTCCACTTT